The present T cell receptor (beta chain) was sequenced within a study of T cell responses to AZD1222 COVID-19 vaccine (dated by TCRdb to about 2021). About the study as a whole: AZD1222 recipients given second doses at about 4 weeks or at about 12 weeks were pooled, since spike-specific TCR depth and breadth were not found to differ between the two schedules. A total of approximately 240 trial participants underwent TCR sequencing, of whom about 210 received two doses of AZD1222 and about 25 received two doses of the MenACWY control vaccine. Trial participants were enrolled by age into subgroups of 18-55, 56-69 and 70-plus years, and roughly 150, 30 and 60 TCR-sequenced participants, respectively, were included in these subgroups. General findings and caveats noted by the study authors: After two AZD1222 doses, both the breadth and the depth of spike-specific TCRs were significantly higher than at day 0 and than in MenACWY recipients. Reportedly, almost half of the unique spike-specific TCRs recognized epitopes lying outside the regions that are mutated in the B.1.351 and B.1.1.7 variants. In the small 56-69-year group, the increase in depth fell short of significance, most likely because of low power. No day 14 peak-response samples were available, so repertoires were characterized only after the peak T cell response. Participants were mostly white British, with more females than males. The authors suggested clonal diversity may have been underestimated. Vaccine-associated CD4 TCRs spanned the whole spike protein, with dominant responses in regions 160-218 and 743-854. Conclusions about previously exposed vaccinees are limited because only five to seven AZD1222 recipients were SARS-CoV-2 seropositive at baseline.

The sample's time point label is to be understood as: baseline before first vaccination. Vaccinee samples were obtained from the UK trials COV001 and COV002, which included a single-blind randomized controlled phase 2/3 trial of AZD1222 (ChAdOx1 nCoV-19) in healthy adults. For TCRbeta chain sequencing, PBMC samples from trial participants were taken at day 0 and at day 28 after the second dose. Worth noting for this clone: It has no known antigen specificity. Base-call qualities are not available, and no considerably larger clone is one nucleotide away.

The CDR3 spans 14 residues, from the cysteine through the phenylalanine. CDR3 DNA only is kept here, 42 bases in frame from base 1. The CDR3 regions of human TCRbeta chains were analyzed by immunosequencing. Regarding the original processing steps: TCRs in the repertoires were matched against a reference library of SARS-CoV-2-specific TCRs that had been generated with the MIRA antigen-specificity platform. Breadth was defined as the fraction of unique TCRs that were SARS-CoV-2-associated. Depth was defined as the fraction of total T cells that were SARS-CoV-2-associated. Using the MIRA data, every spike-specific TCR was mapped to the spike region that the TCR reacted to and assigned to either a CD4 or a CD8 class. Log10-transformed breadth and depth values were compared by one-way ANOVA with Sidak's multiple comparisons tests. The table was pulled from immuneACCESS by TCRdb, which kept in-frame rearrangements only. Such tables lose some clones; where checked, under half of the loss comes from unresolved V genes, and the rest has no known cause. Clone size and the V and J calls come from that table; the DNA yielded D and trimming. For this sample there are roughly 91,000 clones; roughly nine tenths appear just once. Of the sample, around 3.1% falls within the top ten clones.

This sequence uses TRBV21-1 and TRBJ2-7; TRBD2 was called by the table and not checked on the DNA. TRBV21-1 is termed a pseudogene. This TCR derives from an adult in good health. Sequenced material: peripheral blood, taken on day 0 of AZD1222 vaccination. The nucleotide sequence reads TGTGCCAGCAGCAAAGTACCCCTAGGCTACGAGCAGTACTTC. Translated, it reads CASSKVPLGYEQYF.